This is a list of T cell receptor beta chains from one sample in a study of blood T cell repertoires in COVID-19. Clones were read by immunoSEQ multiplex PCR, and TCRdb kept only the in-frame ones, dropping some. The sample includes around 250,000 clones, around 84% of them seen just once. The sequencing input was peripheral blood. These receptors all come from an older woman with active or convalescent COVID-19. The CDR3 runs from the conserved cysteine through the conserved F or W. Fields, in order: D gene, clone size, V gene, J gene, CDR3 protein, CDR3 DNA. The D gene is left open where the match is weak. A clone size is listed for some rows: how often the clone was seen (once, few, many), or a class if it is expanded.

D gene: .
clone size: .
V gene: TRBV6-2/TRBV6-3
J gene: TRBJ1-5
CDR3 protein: CASSPGQINQPQHF
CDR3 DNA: TGTGCCAGCAGCCCCGGACAGATTAATCAGCCCCAGCATTTT

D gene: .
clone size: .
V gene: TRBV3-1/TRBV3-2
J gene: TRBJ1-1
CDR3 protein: CASSHGGSTEAFF
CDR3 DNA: TGTGCCAGCAGCCACGGGGGGAGCACTGAAGCTTTCTTT

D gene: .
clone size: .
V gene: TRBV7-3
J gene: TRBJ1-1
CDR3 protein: CASTPGGVVGAFF
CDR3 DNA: TGTGCCAGCACCCCCGGGGGGGTAGTTGGGGCTTTCTTT

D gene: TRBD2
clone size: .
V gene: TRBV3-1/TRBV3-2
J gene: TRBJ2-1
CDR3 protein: CASRRGGVYNEQFF
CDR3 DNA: TGTGCCAGCAGACGGGGGGGTGTCTACAATGAGCAGTTCTTC

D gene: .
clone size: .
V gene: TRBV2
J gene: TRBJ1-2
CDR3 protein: CASSLYPSADGYTF
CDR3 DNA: TGTGCCAGCAGCCTATACCCCTCAGCGGATGGCTACACCTTC

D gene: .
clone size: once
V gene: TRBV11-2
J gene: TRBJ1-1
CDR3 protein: CASSLDRGTVAFF
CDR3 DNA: TGTGCCAGCAGCTTAGATCGGGGTACGGTAGCTTTCTTT

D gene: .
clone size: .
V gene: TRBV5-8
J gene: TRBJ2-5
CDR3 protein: CASSQGDFQETQYF
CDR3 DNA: TGTGCCAGCAGCCAAGGGGACTTCCAAGAGACCCAGTACTTC

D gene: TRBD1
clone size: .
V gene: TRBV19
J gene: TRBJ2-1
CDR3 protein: CASKARDSLAYNEQFF
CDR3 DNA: TGTGCCAGTAAGGCCCGGGACAGCTTGGCCTACAATGAGCAGTTCTTC

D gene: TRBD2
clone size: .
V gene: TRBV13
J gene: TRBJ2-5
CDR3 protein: CASSFMIAGDEETQYF
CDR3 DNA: TGTGCCAGCAGCTTTATGATAGCGGGGGATGAGGAGACCCAGTACTTC

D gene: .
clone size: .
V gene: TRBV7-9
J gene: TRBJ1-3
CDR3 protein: CASSLTLTGSGNTIYF
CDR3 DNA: TGTGCCAGCAGCTTAACCCTTACAGGGTCTGGAAACACCATATATTTT